The sequence of this T cell receptor beta chain was determined in a study of T cell responses to AZD1222 COVID-19 vaccine. Overall study: Pooling of second doses given at about 4 or about 12 weeks was done. Study results and limitations: AZD1222 recipients seropositive at baseline numbered only six or seven.

With regard to this clone: The antigen remains unidentified.

The assay was immunoSEQ multiplex PCR, and TCRdb's table has in-frame clones only and misses some. The data contain 80,000 to 95,000 clones, about 92% of them seen just once; the ten biggest clones take up approximately 5.2%. CDR1 is SNHLY, CDR2 FYNNEI, per germline. The CDR3 loop spans 12 amino acids. This sequence was found in an adult in good health. The specimen comprised peripheral blood, sampled on day 0 of AZD1222 vaccination. The chain links TRBV2 to TRBJ1-4; no definite D call. CDR3 nucleotide sequence: TGTGCTACCGACGCAACTAATGAAAAACTGTTTTTT. This gives the protein CATDATNEKLFF.